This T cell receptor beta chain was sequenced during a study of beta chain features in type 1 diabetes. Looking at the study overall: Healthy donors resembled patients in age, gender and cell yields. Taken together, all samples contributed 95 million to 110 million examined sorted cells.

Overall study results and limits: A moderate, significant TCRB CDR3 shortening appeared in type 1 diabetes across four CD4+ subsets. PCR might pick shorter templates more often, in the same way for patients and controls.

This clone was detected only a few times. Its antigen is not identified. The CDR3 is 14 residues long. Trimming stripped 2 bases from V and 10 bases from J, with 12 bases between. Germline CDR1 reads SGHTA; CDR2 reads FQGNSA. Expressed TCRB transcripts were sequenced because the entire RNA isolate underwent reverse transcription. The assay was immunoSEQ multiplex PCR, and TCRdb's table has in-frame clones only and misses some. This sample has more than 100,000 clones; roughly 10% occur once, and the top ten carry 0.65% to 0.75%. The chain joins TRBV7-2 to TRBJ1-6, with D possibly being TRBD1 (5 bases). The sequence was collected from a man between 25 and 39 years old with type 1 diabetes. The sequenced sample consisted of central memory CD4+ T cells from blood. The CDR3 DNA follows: TGTGCCAGCAGCTTATGGAGGGGCGGCTCACCCCTCCACTTT. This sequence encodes CASSLWRGGSPLHF.